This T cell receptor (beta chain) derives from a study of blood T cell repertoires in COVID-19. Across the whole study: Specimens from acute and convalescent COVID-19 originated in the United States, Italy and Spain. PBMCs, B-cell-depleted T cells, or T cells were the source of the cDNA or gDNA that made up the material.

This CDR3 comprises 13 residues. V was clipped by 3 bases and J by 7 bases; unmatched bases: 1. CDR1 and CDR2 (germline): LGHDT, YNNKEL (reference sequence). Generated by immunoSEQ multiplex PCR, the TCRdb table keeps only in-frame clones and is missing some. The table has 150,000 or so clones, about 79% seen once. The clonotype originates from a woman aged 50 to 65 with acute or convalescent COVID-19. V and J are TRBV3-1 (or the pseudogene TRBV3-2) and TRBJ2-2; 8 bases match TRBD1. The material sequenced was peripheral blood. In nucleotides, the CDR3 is TGTGCCAGCAGCCAGACAGGGGACGGGGAGCTGTTTTTT. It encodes CASSQTGDGELFF.